The clone carrying this T cell receptor (beta chain) was picked up a small number of times. Its antigen is as yet unknown. This entry belongs to a study of cytomegalovirus exposure and HLA in healthy donors. Whole-study context: Of all 400 or so donors who were genotyped, 80% to 85% belonged to the Caucasian-associated ancestry cluster. Findings and limits, study-wide: Reported performance of the classifier showed diagnosis of cytomegalovirus status with high specificity and sensitivity.

Researchers ran the PCR with 60 Vbeta and 13 Jbeta primers. Produced via immunoSEQ multiplex PCR; TCRdb's table is partial and in-frame only. The sample includes about 240,000 clones, roughly 73% seen only once; the top ten take about 0.47%. CDR3 size: 16 residues. Trimming at V came to 4 bases and at J to 6 bases, leaving 13 bases not matched to a gene. Germline V gene lookup returns CDR1 SGHDT and CDR2 YYEEEE. This clonotype was obtained from a boy between 10 and 17 years old in good health and CMV-seronegative. The sequencing sample was made of PBMCs. V gene TRBV5-6 combines with J gene TRBJ1-2; 9 nucleotides line up with TRBD1. CDR3 residues: CASSERTGQGLHGYTF. The DNA for the CDR3 is TGTGCCAGCAGCGAAAGGACGGGACAGGGTCTCCATGGCTACACCTTC. Together with reference TRBV5-6 and TRBJ1-2, the CDR3 gives the full variable domain: DAGVTQSPTHLIKTRGQQVTLRCSPKSGHDTVSWYQQALGQGPQFIFQYYEEEERQRGNFPDRFSGHQFPNYSSELNVNALLLGDSALYLCASSERTGQGLHGYTFGSGTRLTVV.